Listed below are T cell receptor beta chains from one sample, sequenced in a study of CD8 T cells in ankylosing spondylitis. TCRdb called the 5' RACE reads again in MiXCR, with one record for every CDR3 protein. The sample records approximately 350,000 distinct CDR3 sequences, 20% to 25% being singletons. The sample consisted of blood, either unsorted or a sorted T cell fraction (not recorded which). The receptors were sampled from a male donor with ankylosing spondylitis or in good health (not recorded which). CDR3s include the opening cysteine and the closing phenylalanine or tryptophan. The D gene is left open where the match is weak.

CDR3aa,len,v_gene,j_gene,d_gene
CASSPSYGGYEQYF,14,TRBV11-2,TRBJ2-7,-
CASGLGVAGGFYNEQFF,17,TRBV12-5,TRBJ2-1,TRBD2
CASSERAGIGEQYF,14,TRBV10-1,TRBJ2-7,-
CSVEEWRQRALTQYF,15,TRBV29-1,TRBJ2-3,-
CASSLGGYHTQYF,13,TRBV5-6,TRBJ2-3,-
CASSVEGGARAEQFF,15,TRBV9,TRBJ2-1,-
CSARVTDRGLYEQYF,15,TRBV20-1,TRBJ2-7,TRBD1
CASSYSPRQGAYNEQFF,17,TRBV6-5,TRBJ2-1,TRBD1
CASSQAGQGFQETQYF,16,TRBV4-1,TRBJ2-5,TRBD1
CSASAGPSTDTQYF,14,TRBV20-1,TRBJ2-3,-
CASSQETSGAASTDTQYF,18,TRBV3-1,TRBJ2-3,TRBD2
CASSPLEEDPEETQYF,16,TRBV4-1,TRBJ2-5,-
CATSPGRGYEQFF,13,TRBV15,TRBJ2-1,-
CASSSEQSQPQHF,13,TRBV6-1,TRBJ1-5,-
CASSLTGTEISSPLHF,16,TRBV5-1,TRBJ1-6,TRBD1
CSAPYRALADTQYF,14,TRBV20-1,TRBJ2-3,-
CASSPGTDGPRTTEAFF,17,TRBV9,TRBJ1-1,-
CASSPVTGGRNEQFF,15,TRBV4-2,TRBJ2-1,TRBD2
CASTSLWDVDEQFF,14,TRBV7-8,TRBJ2-1,-
CSARYKEGETQYF,13,TRBV20-1,TRBJ2-5,-
CSVVLTDGYTF,11,TRBV29-1,TRBJ1-2,-
CASSPGPGTGVYEQYF,16,TRBV12-3/TRBV12-4,TRBJ2-7,TRBD1
CASSNGASEKLFF,13,TRBV7-9,TRBJ1-4,-
CASSLNRGREQYF,13,TRBV11-2,TRBJ2-7,TRBD1
CASSPGQGKGYYEQYF,16,TRBV12-3/TRBV12-4,TRBJ2-7,TRBD1
CASSQDGYGELFF,13,TRBV14,TRBJ2-2,-
CASSTTSQGLAYEQYF,16,TRBV7-9,TRBJ2-7,TRBD2
CASSSQDRTDTQYF,14,TRBV5-1,TRBJ2-3,-
CSAEGGAHTDTQYF,14,TRBV20-1,TRBJ2-3,-
CASSYLPHTYEQYF,14,TRBV6-5,TRBJ2-7,-
CASSQRVTGELFF,13,TRBV3-1,TRBJ2-2,-
CASSSPDSQQIYEQYF,16,TRBV5-4,TRBJ2-7,-
CARDPRGMAKNIQYF,15,TRBV5-5,TRBJ2-4,TRBD2
CASSPWGTGYNEQFF,15,TRBV11-2,TRBJ2-1,-
CASSRGTNQETQYF,14,TRBV5-5,TRBJ2-5,TRBD2
CASSTSIAGEIYNEQFF,17,TRBV5-1,TRBJ2-1,TRBD2
CATGPNSDGGEKLFF,15,TRBV10-3,TRBJ1-4,-
CASSQWTGSSYNEQFF,16,TRBV4-1,TRBJ2-1,TRBD1
CAKPGNYGYTF,11,TRBV7-3,TRBJ1-2,-